The sequence of this TCR beta chain was determined in a study of blood T cell repertoires in COVID-19. This table comes from immunoSEQ multiplex PCR, and its TCRdb copy is limited to in-frame clones, with some not included. The table shows about 400,000 clones, with around 89% occurring only once. The sequence was obtained from a woman between 25 and 40 years old with acute or convalescent COVID-19. Specimen: peripheral blood.

CDR3 bases: TGTGCCAGCAGCTTAAGGCTAGCGGGAGATACGCAGTATTTT. Translating gives CASSLRLAGDTQYF. The V gene is TRBV11-2, the J gene TRBJ2-3, with TRBD2 matching 8 bases. Trimming at V came to 2 bases and at J to 5 bases, leaving 3 bases not matched to a gene. The CDR3 sequence is 14 residues long. Germline CDR1 and CDR2: SGHAT and FQNNGV.